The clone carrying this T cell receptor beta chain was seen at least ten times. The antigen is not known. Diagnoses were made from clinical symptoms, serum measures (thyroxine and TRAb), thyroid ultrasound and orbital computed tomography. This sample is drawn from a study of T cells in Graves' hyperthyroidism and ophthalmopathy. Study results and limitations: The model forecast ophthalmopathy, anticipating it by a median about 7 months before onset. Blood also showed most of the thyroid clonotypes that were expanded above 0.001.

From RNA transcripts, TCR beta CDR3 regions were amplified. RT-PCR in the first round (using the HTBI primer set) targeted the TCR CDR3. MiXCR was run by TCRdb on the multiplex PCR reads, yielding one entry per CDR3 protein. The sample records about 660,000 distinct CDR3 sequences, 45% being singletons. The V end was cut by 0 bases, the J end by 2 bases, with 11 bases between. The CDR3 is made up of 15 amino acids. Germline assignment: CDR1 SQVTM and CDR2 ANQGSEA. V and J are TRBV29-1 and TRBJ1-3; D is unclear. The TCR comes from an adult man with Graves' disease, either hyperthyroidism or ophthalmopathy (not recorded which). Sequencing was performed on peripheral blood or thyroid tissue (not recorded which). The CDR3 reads CSVEDQATAGNTIYF. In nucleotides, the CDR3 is TGCAGCGTTGAAGATCAAGCAACAGCTGGAAACACCATATATTTT.